This passage covers 3 T cell receptor beta chains from one sample sequenced in a study of human T cells and chemical hapten exposure. TCRdb reanalysed the RACE reads using MiXCR and keeps one entry per CDR3 protein. The sample carries just over 95,000 distinct CDR3 sequences, 27% recorded once. Time point in this sample: patch test 3, about 24 weeks after DPC sensitization. Treatment reported: therapeutic diphenylcyclopropenone sensitization with weekly scalp DPC. The sequenced sample was whole blood, obtained in connection with sensitization to the hapten diphenylcyclopropenone (DPC). Every receptor here comes from a man aged 40-55 years with alopecia areata. Some clones in this sample may be carry-over from other donors' samples.

The V and J genes are TRBV10-3 and TRBJ2-5; D remains ambiguous. Germline CDR1 ENHRY, CDR2 SYGVKD. Trimming took off 6 bases at V and 6 bases at J, with 14 bases between the two ends. CDR3 size: 13 residues. CDR3 in amino acids: CAISPESEQTQYF. As DNA, the CDR3 is TGTGCCATCAGCCCAGAGTCCGAACAGACCCAGTACTTC.

This chain connects TRBV12-3 or TRBV12-4 to TRBJ1-5, with TRBD1 as a possible D gene (6 bases). Trimming stripped 4 bases from V and 6 bases from J, with 19 bases between. This CDR3 comprises 16 residues. For the CDR3, the DNA is TGTGCCAGCAGTTCCACAAGGGGGGACCTTGGTCAGCCCCAGCATTTT. Its protein product is CASSSTRGDLGQPQHF.

The chain links TRBV20-1 to TRBJ2-1, with 11 bases matching TRBD2. The CDR3 covers 13 residues. Germline V gene lookup returns CDR1 DFQATT and CDR2 SNEGSKA (reference sequence). The V gene end was trimmed by 3 bases and the J gene end by 12 bases; junction bases not matched to a gene: 7. The CDR3 DNA is TGCAGTGCTAGGGGGACTAGCGGTATAGGGCAGTTCTTC. Its protein is CSARGTSGIGQFF.